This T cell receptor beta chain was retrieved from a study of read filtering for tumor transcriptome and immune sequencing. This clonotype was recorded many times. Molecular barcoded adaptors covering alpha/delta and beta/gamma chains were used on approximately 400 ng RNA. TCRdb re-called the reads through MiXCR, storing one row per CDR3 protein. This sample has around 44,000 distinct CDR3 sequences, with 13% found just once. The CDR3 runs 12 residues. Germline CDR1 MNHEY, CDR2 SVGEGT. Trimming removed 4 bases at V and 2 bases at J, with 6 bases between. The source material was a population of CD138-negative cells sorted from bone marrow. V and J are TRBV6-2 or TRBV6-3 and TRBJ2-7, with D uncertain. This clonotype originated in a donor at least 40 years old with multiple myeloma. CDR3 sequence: CASSSTAYEQYF. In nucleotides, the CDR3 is TGTGCCAGCAGTTCGACCGCCTACGAGCAGTACTTC.